Detailed here is one T cell receptor beta chain. Ophthalmopathy cases scored 3 or more on the Clinical Activity Score and 4 or more on NOSPECS grade, with duration below 3 months. Patients were excluded for uncontrolled infection, other autoimmune disease, pregnancy or lactation. Diagnoses used clinical symptoms, serum thyroxine and TRAb, thyroid ultrasound and orbital computed tomography. The entry originates in a study of T cells in Graves' hyperthyroidism and ophthalmopathy. Amplification yielded TCR beta CDR3 regions, with RNA transcripts as the source. When the TCR CDR3 underwent first-round RT-PCR, the HTBI primer set was used. A single record per CDR3 protein comes from TCRdb applying MiXCR to the multiplex PCR reads. The profile covers about 600,000 distinct CDR3 sequences, with 16% appearing a single time and less than 3.5% taken by the ten largest. This CDR3 has 18 residues. V gave up 3 bases and J gave up 5 bases; unmatched junction bases: 15. Germline assignment: CDR1 MGHRA and CDR2 YSYEKL.

The sequencing sample was made of blood. The chain combines TRBV4-1 with TRBJ2-2, with 7 bases that match TRBD2. This TCR came from a woman aged 40 to 50 with Graves' ophthalmopathy. The CDR3 nucleotides read TGCGCCAGCAGCCACCCCCAGCGGGGTTTTAAGGGGACCGGGGAGCTGTTTTTT. Translating gives CASSHPQRGFKGTGELFF.